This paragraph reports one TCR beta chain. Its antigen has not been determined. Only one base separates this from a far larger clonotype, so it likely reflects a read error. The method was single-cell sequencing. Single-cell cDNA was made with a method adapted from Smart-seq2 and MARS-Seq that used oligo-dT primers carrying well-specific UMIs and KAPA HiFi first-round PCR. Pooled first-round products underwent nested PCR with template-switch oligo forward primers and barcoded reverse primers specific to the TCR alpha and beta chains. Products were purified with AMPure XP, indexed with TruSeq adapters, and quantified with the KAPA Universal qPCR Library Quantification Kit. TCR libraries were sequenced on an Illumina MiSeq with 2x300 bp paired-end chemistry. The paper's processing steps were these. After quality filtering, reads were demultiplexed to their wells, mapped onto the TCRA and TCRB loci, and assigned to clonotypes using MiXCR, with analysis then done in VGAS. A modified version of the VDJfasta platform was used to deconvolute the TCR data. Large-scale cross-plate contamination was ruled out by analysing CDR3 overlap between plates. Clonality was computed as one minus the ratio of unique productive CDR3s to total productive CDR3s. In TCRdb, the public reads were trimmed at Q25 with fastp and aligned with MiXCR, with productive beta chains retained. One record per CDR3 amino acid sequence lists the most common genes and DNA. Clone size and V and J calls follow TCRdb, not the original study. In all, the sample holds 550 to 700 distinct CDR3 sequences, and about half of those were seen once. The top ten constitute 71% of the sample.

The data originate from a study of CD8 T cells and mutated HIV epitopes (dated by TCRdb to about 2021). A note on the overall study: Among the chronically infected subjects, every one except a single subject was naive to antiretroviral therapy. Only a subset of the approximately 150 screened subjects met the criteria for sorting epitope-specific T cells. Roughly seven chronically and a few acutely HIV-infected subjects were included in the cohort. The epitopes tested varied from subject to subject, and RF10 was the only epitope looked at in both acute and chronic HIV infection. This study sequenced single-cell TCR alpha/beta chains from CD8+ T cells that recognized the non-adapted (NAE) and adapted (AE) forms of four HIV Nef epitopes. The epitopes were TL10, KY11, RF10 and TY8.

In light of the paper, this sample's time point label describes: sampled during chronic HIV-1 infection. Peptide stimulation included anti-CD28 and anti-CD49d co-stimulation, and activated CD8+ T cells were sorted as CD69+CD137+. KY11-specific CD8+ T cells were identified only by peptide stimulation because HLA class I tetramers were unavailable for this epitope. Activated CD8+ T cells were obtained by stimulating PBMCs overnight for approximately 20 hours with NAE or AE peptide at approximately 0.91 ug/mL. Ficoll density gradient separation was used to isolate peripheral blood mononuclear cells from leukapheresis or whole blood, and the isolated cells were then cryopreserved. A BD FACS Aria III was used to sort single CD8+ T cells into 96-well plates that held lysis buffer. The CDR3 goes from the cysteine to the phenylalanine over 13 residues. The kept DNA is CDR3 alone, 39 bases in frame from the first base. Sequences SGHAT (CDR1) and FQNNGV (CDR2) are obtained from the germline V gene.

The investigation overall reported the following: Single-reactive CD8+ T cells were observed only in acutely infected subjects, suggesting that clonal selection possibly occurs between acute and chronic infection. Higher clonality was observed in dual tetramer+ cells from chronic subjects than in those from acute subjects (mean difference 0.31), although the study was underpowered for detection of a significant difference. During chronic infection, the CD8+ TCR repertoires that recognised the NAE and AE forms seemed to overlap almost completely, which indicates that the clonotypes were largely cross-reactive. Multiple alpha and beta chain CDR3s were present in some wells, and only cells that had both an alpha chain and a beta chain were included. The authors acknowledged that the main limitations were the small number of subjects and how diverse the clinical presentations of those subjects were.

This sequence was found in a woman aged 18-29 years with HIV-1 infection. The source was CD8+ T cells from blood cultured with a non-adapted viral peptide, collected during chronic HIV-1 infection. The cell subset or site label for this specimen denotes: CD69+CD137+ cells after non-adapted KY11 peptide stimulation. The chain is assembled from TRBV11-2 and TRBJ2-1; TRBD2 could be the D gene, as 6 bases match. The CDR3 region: CASSPIGGSEQFF. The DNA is TGCGCCAGCAGCCCCATTGGGGGGAGTGAGCAGTTCTTC. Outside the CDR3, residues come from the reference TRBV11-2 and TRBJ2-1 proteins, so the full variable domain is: EAGVAQSPRYKIIEKRQSVAFWCNPISGHATLYWYQQILGQGPKLLIQFQNNGVVDDSQLPKDRFSAERLKGVDSTLKIQPAKLEDSAVYLCASSPIGGSEQFFGPGTRLTVL.